The T cell receptor beta chain under discussion was sequenced for a study of blood T cells in healthy people across ages (dated by TCRdb to about 2015). Study-wide context: In model experiments, template switching captured roughly one uniquely barcoded TCR beta cDNA molecule for every two T cells. Using deep sequencing normalized with unique cDNA molecular identifiers, the study measured how TCR beta repertoire diversity changes with age. The donors were split into four age groups: young (average about 15 years), middle-aged (39), aged (more than 60) and long-lived (approximately 80). To avoid experimental bias, donors of different ages were randomly spread across the sequencing lanes. The study analyzed two additional independent replicas of 1 million unique cDNA reads from the same blood draw for two donors, one aged 18 to 30 and one aged 80 or older.

The CDR1 and CDR2 encoded by the germline V gene are MGHDK and SYGVNS. Including cysteine and phenylalanine, the CDR3 has 16 amino acids. The read is trimmed to its CDR3 DNA, 48 bases read in frame from base 1. V and J lose 5 bases and 5 bases, and a span of 20 bases separates them. Study-level results and caveats: Estimates of total diversity from one million sequenced T cells were regarded as lower bounds and underestimates. Because the CMV infection status of the donors was unknown, age-related changes in expanded clonotypes may potentially have been confounded. Observed TCR beta diversity correlated strongly with the percentage of naive T cells measured by flow cytometry. Bulk unsorted PBMC profiling prevented conclusive comparison of naive and antigen-experienced compartments. As age increased, observed TCR beta diversity per million T cells dropped in a roughly linear way, and a significant reduction was already evident by age 40. Compared with the aged group, the long-lived group had more naive CD4+ T cells, fewer expanded clones and increased TCR diversity, suggesting age selection.

A remark on this clonotype: The antigen it binds to is not known. No qualities accompany the bases; no much larger clone lies one base away.

Libraries were prepared through 5' RACE. Sequencing used an Illumina HiSeq 2500. A second about 7 to 11 cycle PCR used a sample-barcoded 5' primer and a J-beta primer mix. A unique molecular identifier was introduced onto each TCR beta cDNA molecule by a template-switch 5' adaptor carrying 12 random nucleotides. Each sample yielded at least 3 million CDR3-containing paired-end reads. All of the RNA was converted into first-strand cDNA using the Mint cDNA synthesis kit, with a TRBC-specific oligonucleotide serving as the primer. Following uracil-DNA glycosylase treatment, a first 18-cycle PCR with universal primers M1SS and BC2_uni_R was performed on all cDNA. Per the source publication's procedure: For normalization, 1 million high-quality reads, each with a distinct molecular identifier, were randomly selected from each sample. Reads sharing molecular identifiers were discarded rather than binned into consensus sequences. MiTCR, set to a Q25 quality threshold and the strictest error-elimination algorithm, was used for CDR3 identification, clonotype clustering and error correction. A nonparametric unseen species model with Euler transformation was used to estimate a lower bound on total TCR beta diversity. TCRdb reran the public reads through fastp at Q25 and MiXCR, keeping productive beta chains. All rows with the same CDR3 protein become a single entry with the most common DNA and genes. In this record, the V and J calls reflect TCRdb's handling and not the investigators' own analysis. The sample records more than 800,000 distinct CDR3 sequences, roughly 45% of which are singletons. Jointly, the top ten make up 18% of the sample.

Donors were roughly 40 systemically healthy Caucasian individuals from Russia aged 6 to 90 years. Around 9.7 milliliters of peripheral blood were collected from each donor into EDTA-treated Vacutainer tubes. Ficoll-Paque density-gradient centrifugation was used to isolate PBMCs, with at least 7 million per sample. Trizol reagent was used to extract total RNA from PBMCs, with at least 5.5 micrograms per sample. The percentages of naive CD45RAhigh/CD27high T cells were determined by flow cytometry on a PBMC aliquot from every donor. The chain is assembled from TRBV25-1 and TRBJ2-3; the D gene could be either TRBD1 or TRBD2, each agreeing at 6 bases. This clonotype was sampled from a woman aged 60-75 years in good health. Sequenced: blood. The nucleotide sequence reads TGTGCCAGCAGTACGCGAGGAGGGGGACTGGGAGATACGCAGTATTTT. It translates as CASSTRGGGLGDTQYF.